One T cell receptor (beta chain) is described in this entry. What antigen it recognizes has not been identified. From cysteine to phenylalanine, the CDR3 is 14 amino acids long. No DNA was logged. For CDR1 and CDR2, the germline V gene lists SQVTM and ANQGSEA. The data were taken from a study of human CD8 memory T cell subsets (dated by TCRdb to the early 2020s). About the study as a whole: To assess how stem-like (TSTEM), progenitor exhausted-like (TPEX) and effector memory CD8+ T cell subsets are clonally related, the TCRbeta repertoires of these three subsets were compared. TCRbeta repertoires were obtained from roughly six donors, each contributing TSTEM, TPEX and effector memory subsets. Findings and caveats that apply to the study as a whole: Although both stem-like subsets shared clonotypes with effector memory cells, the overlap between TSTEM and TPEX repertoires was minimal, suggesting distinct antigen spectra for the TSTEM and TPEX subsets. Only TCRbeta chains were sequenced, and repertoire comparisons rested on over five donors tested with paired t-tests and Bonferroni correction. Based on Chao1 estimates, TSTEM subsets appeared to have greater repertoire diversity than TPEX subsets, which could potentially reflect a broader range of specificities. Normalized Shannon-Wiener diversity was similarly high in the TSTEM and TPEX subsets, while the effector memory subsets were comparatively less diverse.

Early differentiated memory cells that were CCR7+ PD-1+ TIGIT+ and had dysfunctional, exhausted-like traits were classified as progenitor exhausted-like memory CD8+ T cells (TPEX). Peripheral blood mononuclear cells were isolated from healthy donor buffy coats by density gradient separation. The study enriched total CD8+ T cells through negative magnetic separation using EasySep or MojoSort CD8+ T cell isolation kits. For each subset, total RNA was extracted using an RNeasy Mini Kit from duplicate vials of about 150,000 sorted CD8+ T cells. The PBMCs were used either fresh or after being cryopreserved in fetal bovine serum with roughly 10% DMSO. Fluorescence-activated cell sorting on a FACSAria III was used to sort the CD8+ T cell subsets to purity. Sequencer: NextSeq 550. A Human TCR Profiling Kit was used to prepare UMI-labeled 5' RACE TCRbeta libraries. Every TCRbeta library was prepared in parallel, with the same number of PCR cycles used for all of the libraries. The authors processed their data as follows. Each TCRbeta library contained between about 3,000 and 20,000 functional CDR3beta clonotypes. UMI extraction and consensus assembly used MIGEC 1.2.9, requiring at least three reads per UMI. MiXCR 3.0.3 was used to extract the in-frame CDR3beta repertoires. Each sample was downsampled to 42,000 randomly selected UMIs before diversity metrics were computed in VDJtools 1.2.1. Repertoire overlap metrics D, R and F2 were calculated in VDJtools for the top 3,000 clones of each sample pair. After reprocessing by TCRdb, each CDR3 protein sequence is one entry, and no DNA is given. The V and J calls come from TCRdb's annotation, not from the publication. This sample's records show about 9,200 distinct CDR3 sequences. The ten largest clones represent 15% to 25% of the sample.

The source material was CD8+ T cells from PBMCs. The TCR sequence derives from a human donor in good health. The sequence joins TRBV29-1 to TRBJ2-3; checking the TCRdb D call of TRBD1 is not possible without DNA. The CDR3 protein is CSVVLGVGTDTQYF.